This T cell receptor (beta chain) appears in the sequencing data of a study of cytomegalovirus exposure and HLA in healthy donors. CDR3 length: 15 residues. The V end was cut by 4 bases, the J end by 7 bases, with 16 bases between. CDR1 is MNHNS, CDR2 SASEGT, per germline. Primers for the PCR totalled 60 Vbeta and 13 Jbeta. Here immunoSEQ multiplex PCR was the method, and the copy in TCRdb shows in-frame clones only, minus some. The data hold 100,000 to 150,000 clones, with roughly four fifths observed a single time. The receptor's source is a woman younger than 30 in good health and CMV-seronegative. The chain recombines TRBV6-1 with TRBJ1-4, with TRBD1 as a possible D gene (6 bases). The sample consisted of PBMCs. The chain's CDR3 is CASSVGNRVGEKLFF. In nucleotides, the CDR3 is TGTGCCAGCAGTGTAGGAAACAGGGTTGGTGAAAAACTGTTTTTT.